The clone carrying this T cell receptor beta chain was detected a few times. Its antigen is unidentified. The sample is drawn from a study of siplizumab effects on memory and regulatory T cells. Findings of the study overall: Memory T cells appeared less diverse than naive cells, which seemed to contribute substantially to alloresponse.

Germline CDR1 and CDR2: MNHEY and SVGAGI. Trimming cost V 9 bases and J 1 base; bases outside gene matches: 2. CDR3 size: 13 residues. Data came from immunoSEQ multiplex PCR; TCRdb stores just in-frame clones and leaves some out. The sample consists of about 100,000 clones, under 95% of them appearing once. Sequenced sample: Tregs sorted from blood. The chain carries TRBV6-5 and TRBJ1-2; 10 nucleotides align to TRBD1. This TCR was sampled from a human donor in good health. DNA of the CDR3: TGTGCCAGGGACAGGGGGATTAACTATGGCTACACCTTC. This sequence encodes CARDRGINYGYTF.